Following are 2 T cell receptor beta chains from one sample sequenced in a study of beta chain features in type 1 diabetes (dated by TCRdb to the late 2010s). Libraries were made using the immunoSEQ multiplex PCR assay. All of the isolated RNA was reverse transcribed with the High Capacity cDNA Reverse Transcription Kit, so expressed TCRB transcripts were sequenced. TCRdb took over this immuneACCESS table, retaining in-frame rearrangements with V and J assigned. Such tables are incomplete; in checked studies, under half of the missing clones stem from an unresolved V gene, and the remainder is unexplained. The sample table records around 400,000 clones; around 12% of these occur just once. Approximately 0.015% of the sample rests with the top ten. The specimen was naive CD4+ T cells from blood. Taken with the paper, the label for cell subset or site translates to: true naive CD4+ T cells. The receptors originated from a man between 18 and 29 years old in good health.

In this sample, this clone turned up a few times. V usage is TRBV5-1 and J usage is TRBJ2-1; 12 nucleotides align to TRBD2. The CDR3 is made up of 16 amino acids. Germline CDR1 is SGHRS and CDR2 is YFSETQ. After removal of 6 bases from V and 8 bases from J, the junction contained 12 bases not matched to a gene. The chain's CDR3 is CASKRTTSGSMDEQFF. The CDR3 DNA reads as TGCGCCAGCAAACGTACGACTAGCGGGAGTATGGATGAGCAGTTCTTC.

This clone was picked up a small number of times. V is TRBV1 and J is TRBJ2-7; TRBD2, the table's D call, lacks a check against the DNA. TRBV1 is termed a pseudogene. There are 12 residues in the CDR3. CDR3 loop: CTSSRIRPREYF. The CDR3 DNA follows: TGCACCAGCAGCCGAATCCGTCCTCGCGAGTACTTC.